This T cell receptor beta chain was sequenced during a study of T cells in Graves' hyperthyroidism and ophthalmopathy. Study at large: The authors collected peripheral blood at initial diagnosis, before any treatment.

Concerning this clonotype itself: The conserved phenylalanine or tryptophan normally closing the CDR3 is absent here, so this likely arose from a read error.

TCR beta CDR3 regions were amplified from RNA transcripts. In the first-round RT-PCR of the TCR CDR3, the HTBI primer set was used. TCRdb re-called the multiplex PCR reads with MiXCR, one entry per CDR3 protein. The repertoire holds around 520,000 distinct CDR3 sequences, with 13% to 15% as singletons. CDR1 and CDR2 (germline): GTSNPN, SVGIG (reference sequence). V shed 5 bases and J 4 bases; nucleotides not matched to a gene: 6. The CDR3 extends over 13 amino acids. Absent ophthalmopathy progression within 18 months defined stable Graves' hyperthyroidism. Hyperthyroidism in the patients, aged 18 to 65, was newly diagnosed and under 2 months in duration.

The source material was blood. The chain joins TRBV30 to TRBJ1-1; 8 bases map to TRBD1. The sequence came from a middle-aged woman with Graves' hyperthyroidism. CDR3 nucleotide sequence: TGTGCCTGGTCTGGGACAGGATTCACTGAAGCTTTCCTT. Translation gives CAWSGTGFTEAFL.